The rows below give T cell receptor beta chains drawn from one sample of a study of glioma-infiltrating T cells after dendritic cell vaccination. Assay used: immunoSEQ multiplex PCR; TCRdb lists only in-frame clones, some missing. The sample shows more than 85,000 clones, roughly 84% of them seen only once. This specimen consisted of blood, obtained before dendritic cell vaccination. The receptor set was obtained from a human donor with glioblastoma. Both conserved end residues are part of each CDR3. D genes are given only for firm matches. The size of a clone is reported for some rows only, either as once, few or many, or as a class for expanded clones.

j_call: TRBJ2-6
clone_size: -
v_call: TRBV5-1
d_call: -
cdr3_nt: TGCGCCAGCAGCTTACAGGGTAATGGGGCCAACGTCCTGACTTTC
cdr3_aa: CASSLQGNGANVLTF

j_call: TRBJ1-5
clone_size: -
v_call: TRBV7-2
d_call: -
cdr3_nt: TGTGCCAGCAGCCCCGAGGGGACAATCAATCAGCCCCAGCATTTT
cdr3_aa: CASSPEGTINQPQHF

j_call: TRBJ2-1
clone_size: -
v_call: TRBV29-1
d_call: -
cdr3_nt: TGCAGCGTTGAAGATCCATGGGGCCCCTACAATGAGCAGTTCTTC
cdr3_aa: CSVEDPWGPYNEQFF

j_call: TRBJ2-7
clone_size: -
v_call: TRBV7-2
d_call: -
cdr3_nt: TGTGCCAGCAGCTTTAACCGCCAGAGGTCCGAGCAGTACTTC
cdr3_aa: CASSFNRQRSEQYF

j_call: TRBJ2-7
clone_size: -
v_call: TRBV27
d_call: -
cdr3_nt: TGTGCCAGCAGTTTTCCGTCGGTGGGGCTTGGGGGGGCATACGAGCAGTACTTC
cdr3_aa: CASSFPSVGLGGAYEQYF

j_call: TRBJ2-1
clone_size: few
v_call: TRBV5-8
d_call: -
cdr3_nt: TGTGCCAGCCGGAGCGGTTTCTACAATGAGCAGTTCTTC
cdr3_aa: CASRSGFYNEQFF

j_call: TRBJ2-5
clone_size: once
v_call: TRBV7-6
d_call: TRBD1
cdr3_nt: TGTGCCAGCAGCTTAGTGACAGGGGAAGAGACCCAGTACTTC
cdr3_aa: CASSLVTGEETQYF

j_call: TRBJ2-5
clone_size: -
v_call: TRBV6-6
d_call: -
cdr3_nt: TGTGCCAGCAGCCCCGGGACACAAGAGACCCAGTACTTC
cdr3_aa: CASSPGTQETQYF

j_call: TRBJ1-2
clone_size: few
v_call: TRBV6-6
d_call: -
cdr3_nt: TGTGCCAGCATGGGACTGTATGGCTACACCTTC
cdr3_aa: CASMGLYGYTF

j_call: TRBJ2-1
clone_size: -
v_call: TRBV11-2
d_call: -
cdr3_nt: TGTGCCAGCAGCTTAGCTAGCTCCTACAATGAGCAGTTCTTC
cdr3_aa: CASSLASSYNEQFF

j_call: TRBJ1-2
clone_size: -
v_call: TRBV2
d_call: TRBD1
cdr3_nt: TGTGCCAGCAGCAGGGGGCGGAATGGCTACACCTTC
cdr3_aa: CASSRGRNGYTF

j_call: TRBJ2-5
clone_size: -
v_call: TRBV2
d_call: -
cdr3_nt: TGTGCCCTCAGGTCAACCGGGAGCCCCCAAGAGACCCAGTACTTC
cdr3_aa: CALRSTGSPQETQYF

j_call: TRBJ2-3
clone_size: -
v_call: TRBV11-2
d_call: -
cdr3_nt: TGTGCCAGCAGCTTAGATTTGAGAGATACGCAGTATTTT
cdr3_aa: CASSLDLRDTQYF

j_call: TRBJ2-1
clone_size: -
v_call: TRBV10-3
d_call: TRBD2
cdr3_nt: TGTGCCATCAGCTTATTTTCCTCTACCGGGACTAGCAACAATGAGCAGTTCTTC
cdr3_aa: CAISLFSSTGTSNNEQFF

j_call: TRBJ2-3
clone_size: -
v_call: TRBV6-5
d_call: TRBD2
cdr3_nt: TGTGCCAGCAGTTACGTCGGGGGGAGCACAGATACGCAGTATTTT
cdr3_aa: CASSYVGGSTDTQYF

j_call: TRBJ2-5
clone_size: -
v_call: TRBV29-1
d_call: TRBD2
cdr3_nt: TGCAGCGTTGCTCGGCGGACTAGCGGAGAAGAGACCCAGTACTTC
cdr3_aa: CSVARRTSGEETQYF

j_call: TRBJ2-7
clone_size: once
v_call: TRBV19
d_call: TRBD2
cdr3_nt: TGTGCCAGTAGTACGGGACTAGCGGGAACCTACGAGCAGTACTTC
cdr3_aa: CASSTGLAGTYEQYF

j_call: TRBJ1-1
clone_size: once
v_call: TRBV6-5
d_call: -
cdr3_nt: TGTGCCAGCAGTTCGGGGGGCCAGAACACTGAAGCTTTCTTT
cdr3_aa: CASSSGGQNTEAFF

j_call: TRBJ2-3
clone_size: -
v_call: TRBV10-1
d_call: TRBD2
cdr3_nt: TGCGCCAGCCCACAGGGTAGCGGGAGGTACACAGATACGCAGTATTTT
cdr3_aa: CASPQGSGRYTDTQYF

j_call: TRBJ2-5
clone_size: -
v_call: TRBV5-1
d_call: TRBD1
cdr3_nt: TGCGCCAGCAGCTTGGGACAGGGGAGTTTGGAGACCCAGTACTTC
cdr3_aa: CASSLGQGSLETQYF

j_call: TRBJ2-7
clone_size: -
v_call: TRBV7-2
d_call: TRBD2
cdr3_nt: TGTGCCAGCAGCTATGGGGGGACTAGCGGGGCTGTCCAGCAGTACTTC
cdr3_aa: CASSYGGTSGAVQQYF

j_call: TRBJ2-3
clone_size: -
v_call: TRBV5-1
d_call: TRBD1
cdr3_nt: TGCGCCAGCAGCTTATACAGGGGGCTGGATACGCAGTATTTT
cdr3_aa: CASSLYRGLDTQYF

j_call: TRBJ1-2
clone_size: -
v_call: TRBV5-1
d_call: TRBD1
cdr3_nt: TGCGCCAGCAGCTTAGGGACAGGGGGTTATGGCTACACCTTC
cdr3_aa: CASSLGTGGYGYTF

j_call: TRBJ1-2
clone_size: -
v_call: TRBV6-6
d_call: -
cdr3_nt: TGTGCCAGCAGCAAACAGGGCGATGGCTACACCTTC
cdr3_aa: CASSKQGDGYTF

j_call: TRBJ2-7
clone_size: few
v_call: TRBV2
d_call: -
cdr3_nt: TGTGCCAGCAGTTCTCGCTACGAGCAGTACTTC
cdr3_aa: CASSSRYEQYF

j_call: TRBJ1-2
clone_size: -
v_call: TRBV5-4
d_call: -
cdr3_nt: TGTGCCAGCAGCTTGGGACACAACATGGGCTATGGCTACACCTTC
cdr3_aa: CASSLGHNMGYGYTF

j_call: TRBJ2-1
clone_size: -
v_call: TRBV5-4
d_call: TRBD2
cdr3_nt: TGTGCCAGCAGCTTGCGAGGCGGGAGAGGGACTGGGAATGAGCAGTTCTTC
cdr3_aa: CASSLRGGRGTGNEQFF

j_call: TRBJ2-6
clone_size: -
v_call: TRBV9
d_call: -
cdr3_nt: TGTGCCAGCTCGAGTAGCGGCTCTGGGGCCAACGTCCTGACTTTC
cdr3_aa: CASSSSGSGANVLTF

j_call: TRBJ1-5
clone_size: -
v_call: TRBV10-3
d_call: -
cdr3_nt: TGTGCCATCTCCACAGGGCACAATCAGCCCCAGCATTTT
cdr3_aa: CAISTGHNQPQHF

j_call: TRBJ2-7
clone_size: -
v_call: TRBV5-1
d_call: TRBD2
cdr3_nt: TGCGCCAGCAGCCTCCTTCCTAGCGGGGGGGATCGCGAGCAGTACTTC
cdr3_aa: CASSLLPSGGDREQYF

j_call: TRBJ2-3
clone_size: -
v_call: TRBV7-2
d_call: TRBD1
cdr3_nt: TGTGCCAGCAGCTTGGACAGGTACACAGATACGCAGTATTTT
cdr3_aa: CASSLDRYTDTQYF

j_call: TRBJ2-1
clone_size: -
v_call: TRBV12-5
d_call: TRBD1
cdr3_nt: TGTGCTACCACCCGGGACAGGGGAGGCAATGAGCAGTTCTTC
cdr3_aa: CATTRDRGGNEQFF

j_call: TRBJ2-1
clone_size: once
v_call: TRBV5-8
d_call: -
cdr3_nt: TGTGCCAGCAGCTTGCGGACTCTTCATGAGCAGTTCTTC
cdr3_aa: CASSLRTLHEQFF